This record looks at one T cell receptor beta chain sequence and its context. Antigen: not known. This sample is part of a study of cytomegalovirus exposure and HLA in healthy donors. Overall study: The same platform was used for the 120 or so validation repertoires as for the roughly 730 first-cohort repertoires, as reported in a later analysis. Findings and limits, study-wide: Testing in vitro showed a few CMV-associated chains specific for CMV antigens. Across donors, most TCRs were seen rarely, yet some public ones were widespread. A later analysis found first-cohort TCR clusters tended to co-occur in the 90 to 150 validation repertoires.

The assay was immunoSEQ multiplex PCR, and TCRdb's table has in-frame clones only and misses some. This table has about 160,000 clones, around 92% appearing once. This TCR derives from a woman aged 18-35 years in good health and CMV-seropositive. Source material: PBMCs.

CDR3 coding DNA: TGTGCCAGCAGCGCCCGCGGGGGTAATGAAAAACTGTTTTTT. Amino acids: CASSARGGNEKLFF. V and J are TRBV7-9 and TRBJ1-4, with TRBD1 as a possible D gene (5 bases). CDR3 length: 14 residues. V was trimmed by 5 bases and J by 4 bases, leaving 11 bases between them. Germline values: CDR1 SEHNR, CDR2 FQNEAQ (reference sequence).